This record concerns one T cell receptor beta chain sequence. Its antigen is not known. This specimen comes from a study of regulatory dendritic cells for organ transplantation. Broader study findings: Alloreactive memory CD8+ T cell pools varied considerably between individuals. Regulatory dendritic cells appeared to expand memory CD8+ clones less than mature ones. Naive CD4+ and CD8+ repertoires were highly diverse; memory CD8+ was most oligoclonal.

Generated by immunoSEQ multiplex PCR, the TCRdb table keeps only in-frame clones and is missing some. The sample yields approximately 12,000 clones, 74% seen once. Sorted T cells were CFSE-labeled and cultured 4 to 5 days with allogeneic regulatory or mature dendritic cells at 1:10. Memory T cells were CD45RO+, naive were CD45RA+, sorted by FACS. Source material: naive CD4+ T cells from blood cultured with regulatory dendritic cells. Noted subset: CD45RA+ naive T cells. The receptor was isolated from a human donor in good health.

The CDR3 coding sequence is TGTGCCAGCAGCTTGGGGGGAAACTATGGCTACACCTTC. Its translation is CASSLGGNYGYTF. The chain has TRBV7-2 and TRBJ1-2; possibly TRBD1 for D (5 bases). Germline V CDR1 and CDR2: SGHTA, FQGNSA. V lost 3 bases to trimming and J lost 2 bases, with 7 bases between them. The CDR3 covers 13 residues.